This T cell receptor beta chain is from a study of chemoradiotherapy in HPV16-positive cancers. Repeated repertoire sampling spanned the course of chemoradiotherapy. Comments on this clone: The antigen is undetermined.

Clones were sequenced by immunoSEQ multiplex PCR, and TCRdb holds only the in-frame ones, with some missing. The sample shows some 27,000 clones, approximately 90% of them seen only once. Findings and limits, study-wide: In HPV16-positive patients, HPV-responsive T-cell expansion tracked better recurrence-free survival.

The length of the CDR3 is 14 residues. In germline, CDR1 is MNHNY, CDR2 SVGAGI (reference sequence). V lost 5 bases to trimming and J lost 4 bases; unmatched junction nucleotides: 3. The genes are TRBV6-6 and TRBJ2-2, with TRBD1 matching over 8 bases. This clonotype was obtained from a human donor with HPV-associated anogenital cancer. The sequenced sample was blood, obtained from a patient who underwent chemoradiotherapy. This CDR3 reads CASSTGQVTGELFF. For the CDR3, the DNA is TGTGCCAGCAGTACGGGACAGGTCACCGGGGAGCTGTTTTTT.